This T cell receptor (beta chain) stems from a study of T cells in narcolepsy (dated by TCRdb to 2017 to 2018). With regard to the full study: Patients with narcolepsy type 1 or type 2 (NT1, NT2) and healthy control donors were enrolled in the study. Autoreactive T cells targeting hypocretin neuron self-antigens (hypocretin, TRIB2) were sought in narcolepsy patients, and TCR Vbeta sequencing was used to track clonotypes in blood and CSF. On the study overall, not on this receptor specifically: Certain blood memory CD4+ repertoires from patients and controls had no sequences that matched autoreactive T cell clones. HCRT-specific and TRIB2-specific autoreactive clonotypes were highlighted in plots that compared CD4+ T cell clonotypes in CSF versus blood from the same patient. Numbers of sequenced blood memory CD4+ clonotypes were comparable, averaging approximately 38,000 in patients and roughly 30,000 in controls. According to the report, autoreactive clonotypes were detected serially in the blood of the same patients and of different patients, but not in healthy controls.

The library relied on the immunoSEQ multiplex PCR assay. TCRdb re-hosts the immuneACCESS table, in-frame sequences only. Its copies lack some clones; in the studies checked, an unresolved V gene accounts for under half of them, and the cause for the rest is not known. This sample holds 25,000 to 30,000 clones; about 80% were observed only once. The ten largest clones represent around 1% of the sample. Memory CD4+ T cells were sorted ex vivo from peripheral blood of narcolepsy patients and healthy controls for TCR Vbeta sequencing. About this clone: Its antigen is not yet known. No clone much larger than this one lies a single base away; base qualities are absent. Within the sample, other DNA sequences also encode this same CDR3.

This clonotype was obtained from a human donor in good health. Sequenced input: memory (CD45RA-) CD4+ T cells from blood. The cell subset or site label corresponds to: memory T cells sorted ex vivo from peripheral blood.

The sequence in DNA is TGTGCCAGCAGTCGCGGGACAGCGGGAACTAATGAAAAACTGTTTTTT. This gives the protein CASSRGTAGTNEKLFF. The chain couples TRBV4-2 to TRBJ1-4; 7 central bases correspond to TRBD1. The junction shows trimming of 6 bases on V and 1 base on J, and the gene matches do not reach 8 bases of it. Inclusive of the bounding cysteine and phenylalanine, the CDR3 is 16 residues long. Only CDR3 DNA remains: 48 bases, in frame from the first base. According to the germline V gene, CDR1 reads LGHNA and CDR2 reads YNFKEQ.